One TCR beta chain is described in this entry. Its target is not known. Data came from immunoSEQ multiplex PCR; TCRdb stores just in-frame clones and leaves some out. Among some 1,400,000 clones, 96% were seen once, and the ten largest hold approximately 1.1%. This entry belongs to a study of shared clonotypes between healthy human individuals. None of the donors, who were healthy HIV-negative adults, had recently had acute infections or vaccinations. Study-wide findings and caveats: Limited genetic and exposure-history diversity came from having few donors.

V gave up 3 bases and J gave up 2 bases; unmatched junction bases: 11. The CDR3 covers 17 residues. Germline loops: CDR1 MGHRA, CDR2 YSYEKL. This chain links TRBV4-1 with TRBJ2-3; TRBD2 agrees at 7 bases. Sequencing was carried out using naive CD4+ T cells sorted from blood. Subset specified: CD45RA+ positively selected. This TCR was recovered from a man younger than 40 in good health. DNA for the CDR3: TGCGCCAGCAGCCATACCGCTAGCGGAGCCCACACAGATACGCAGTATTTT. Protein sequence: CASSHTASGAHTDTQYF.